The present T cell receptor (beta chain) was sequenced within a study of T cell responses to AZD1222 COVID-19 vaccine. The table lists this clone with a count of one. Germline CDR1 and CDR2: SGHNT and YYREEE (reference sequence). The CDR3 contains 16 residues. V was pared by 0 bases and J by 5 bases, with 15 bases between. Clones were read by immunoSEQ multiplex PCR, and TCRdb kept only the in-frame ones, dropping some. Found here are about 120,000 clones, 70% to 90% of them singletons; the top ten hold more than 3%. The sequencing here drew on peripheral blood, taken on day 0 of MenACWY control vaccination. This chain connects TRBV5-4 to TRBJ2-1; TRBD1 might be the D (6 bases). The receptor was derived from an adult in good health. CDR3 in amino acids: CASSLGGGSIDNEQFF. CDR3 sequence (DNA): TGTGCCAGCAGCTTGGGTGGGGGCTCAATTGACAATGAGCAGTTCTTC.